This T cell receptor beta chain was captured in a study of blood T cell repertoires in COVID-19. Study-level background: The study drew acute and convalescent COVID-19 samples from the United States, Italy and Spain. Sources were T cells, B-cell-depleted T cells, or PBMCs; the material itself was cDNA or gDNA.

V lost 3 bases to trimming and J lost 1 base, with 12 bases between them. CDR1 KGHSH and CDR2 LQKENI come from the germline V gene. This CDR3 has 15 residues. Authors' processing steps: Nucleated cell number was recorded as an estimate derived from reference gene primer amplification. Generated by immunoSEQ multiplex PCR, the TCRdb table keeps only in-frame clones and is missing some. That table supplies the V and J calls and clone size; D and trimming were determined from the DNA. Here the sample spans a few hundred thousand clones, 90% being singletons. This TCR was recovered from a woman between 55 and 75 years old with COVID-19, enrolled during active disease. Specimen: peripheral blood. The chain combines TRBV18 with TRBJ1-1; D may be TRBD1 (6 bases). Here the CDR3 reads CASSPRDNANTEAFF. CDR3 DNA sequence: TGTGCCAGCTCACCGAGGGACAATGCGAACACTGAAGCTTTCTTT.